The text below deals with one TCR beta chain. The sample originates from a study of T cell responses to AZD1222 COVID-19 vaccine. V lost 7 bases and J 0 bases, leaving 10 bases between the germline ends. The CDR3 runs 14 residues. Germline assignment: CDR1 LNHDA and CDR2 SQIVND (reference sequence). Assay: immunoSEQ multiplex PCR; the TCRdb copy retains only in-frame clones and omits some. The data show 150,000 or so clones, 80% to 90% seen once. The clonotype was recovered from an adult who received the MenACWY meningococcal vaccine as a control. Sequencing used peripheral blood, obtained 28 days after the second dose of the MenACWY control vaccine. The chain employs TRBV19 and TRBJ1-5, with a weak D call TRBD1 (5 bases). CDR3 region: CASNEGLSNQPQHF. In nucleotides, the CDR3 is TGTGCCAGTAATGAGGGACTTAGCAATCAGCCCCAGCATTTT.